This TCR beta chain derives from a study of T cell clonotyping in hematopoietic cell transplantation. Only in-frame clones appear in the TCRdb table, and some are missing; sequencing was by immunoSEQ multiplex PCR. The data contain about 44,000 clones, 90% to 95% of them singletons. The source of this sequence is a woman aged 45-60 years in good health. Some clones in this sample may be carry-over from other donors' samples. The sequencing sample was made of peripheral blood mononuclear cells.

CDR3 in amino acids: CASSFTAPVGYEQYF. The CDR3 nucleotides are TGCGCCAGCAGCTTCACGGCCCCTGTAGGATACGAGCAGTACTTC. The chain is built from TRBV5-1 and TRBJ2-7, with D unclear. This CDR3 region has 15 residues. The germline V gene encodes CDR1 SGHRS and CDR2 YFSETQ. V dropped 2 bases and J dropped 4 bases, with 16 bases sitting between them.